This note documents a single T cell receptor (beta chain) sequence. Making cDNA involved eight separate reactions per sample. Two nested PCRs, of 16 and 9 cycles, processed TCRalpha and TCRbeta cDNA. One entry per CDR3 protein, without DNA, is what TCRdb gives after re-calling the 5' RACE reads. This sample's table reports 80,000 or so distinct CDR3 sequences. Without any T cell sorting, total RNA was isolated from whole blood. The CDR3 consists of 16 residues. The germline V gene has CDR1 MNHNS and CDR2 SASEGT. These data are taken from a study of monozygotic twins with inflammatory bowel disease. Material for sequencing was blood. The gene calls are TRBV6-1 and TRBJ2-3; the TCRdb call, TRBD1, lacks DNA for checking. The TCR sequence derives from a human donor with ulcerative colitis or Crohn's disease, or a healthy co-twin of an affected twin (not recorded which). The CDR3 protein is CASSEDNQGGSDTQYF.